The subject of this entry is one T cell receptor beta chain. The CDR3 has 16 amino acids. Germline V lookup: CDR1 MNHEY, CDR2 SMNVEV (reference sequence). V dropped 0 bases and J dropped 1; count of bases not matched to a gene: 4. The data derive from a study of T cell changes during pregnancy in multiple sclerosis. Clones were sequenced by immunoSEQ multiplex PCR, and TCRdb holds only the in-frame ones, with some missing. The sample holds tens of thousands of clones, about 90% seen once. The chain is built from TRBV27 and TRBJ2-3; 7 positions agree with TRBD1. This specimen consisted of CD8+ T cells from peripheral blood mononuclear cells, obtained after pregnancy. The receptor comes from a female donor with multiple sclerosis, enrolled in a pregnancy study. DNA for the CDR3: TGTGCCAGCAGTTTATCCACAGGGGTTCGCACAGATACGCAGTATTTT. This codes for CASSLSTGVRTDTQYF.